The 4 T cell receptor beta chains in this list originate from one sample, sequenced in a study of pediatric ulcerative colitis (dated by TCRdb to the late 2010s). Library construction relied on the immunoSEQ multiplex PCR assay. This immuneACCESS table, as held by TCRdb, lists in-frame sequences with V and J called but not all clones. Of the missing ones, under half trace to an unresolved V gene in checked studies; the others have no known cause. Here the sample has about 60,000 clones; about nine tenths occur a single time. The top ten clones comprise over 1.3% of the sample. Material: blood. Every receptor here comes from a boy aged 5 to 17 who was a control in a study of pediatric ulcerative colitis.

This chain connects TRBV19 to TRBJ2-7; perhaps TRBD1 as D (5 bases). CDR1 is LNHDA, CDR2 SQIVND, per germline (reference sequence). This CDR3 has 15 amino acids. V was trimmed by 3 bases and J by 4 bases, leaving 16 bases between them. The chain's CDR3 is CASSIGAGSRYEQYF. In DNA, the CDR3 is TGTGCCAGTAGTATTGGGGCAGGTTCGCGATACGAGCAGTACTTC.

This chain joins TRBV27 and TRBJ1-5; 7 positions agree with TRBD1. The CDR3 extends over 15 amino acids. CDR1 MNHEY and CDR2 SMNVEV come from the germline V gene (reference sequence). With V trimmed by 3 bases and J by 6 bases, 8 bases remained unmatched. CDR3 sequence (DNA): TGTGCCAGCAGTTTTCTATCAGGGGGAAGTCAGCCCCAGCATTTT. Translating gives CASSFLSGGSQPQHF.

The V and J genes are TRBV29-1 and TRBJ2-7; TRBD1 might be the D (6 bases). The ends were cut back, 7 bases at V and 0 bases at J, with 13 bases in the middle. Germline V CDR1 and CDR2: SQVTM, ANQGSEA. The CDR3 covers 13 residues. CDR3 region: CSGRQESSYEQYF. Here the CDR3 DNA reads TGCAGCGGAAGACAGGAAAGCTCCTACGAGCAGTACTTC.

The chain combines TRBV2 with TRBJ1-1; D is uncertain. CDR1 is SNHLY, CDR2 FYNNEI, per germline. CDR3 length: 14 residues. The V gene lost 3 bases and the J gene lost 6 bases, with 14 bases spanning the gap. The CDR3 protein is CASSDPPGGAEAFF. CDR3 DNA sequence: TGTGCCAGCAGTGATCCCCCAGGTGGGGCTGAAGCTTTCTTT.